Sequencing of this TCR beta chain was carried out in a study of T cell responses to AZD1222 COVID-19 vaccine. General observations from the study: Only 5 or 6 people who got AZD1222 tested seropositive at baseline. The donors showed a predominance of white British ancestry and of females, with possible underestimation of clonal diversity.

The length of the CDR3 is 14 residues. Germline V CDR1 and CDR2: MNHEY, SVGAGI. The J segment lost 10 bases and the V segment lost 4 bases, leaving 9 bases of the junction unmatched. Some clones are missing from TCRdb's copy, which holds only in-frame ones; the method was immunoSEQ multiplex PCR. Here the sample spans about 120,000 clones, roughly 91% being singletons. A note on this clone: Its antigen remains unidentified.

The genes are TRBV6-5 and TRBJ2-3; the match to TRBD2 covers 9 bases. This sequence originates from an adult who received the AZD1222 COVID-19 vaccine. The source material was peripheral blood, sampled 28 days after the second AZD1222 dose. The CDR3 is CASSFPVAGAPQYF. The DNA of the CDR3 is TGTGCCAGCAGTTTCCCCGTAGCGGGAGCCCCGCAGTATTTT.